These 24 T cell receptor beta chains were all obtained from the same sample, sequenced in a study of T cell repertoires in ileal Crohn's disease. Assay used: immunoSEQ multiplex PCR; TCRdb lists only in-frame clones, some missing. The sample holds some 15,000 clones, about 60% seen once. Sequenced: ileal tissue. All receptors come from an adult with Crohn's disease.

The chain links TRBV5-3 to TRBJ1-5; weak D call: TRBD1 (5 bases). TRBV5-3 has ORF status, its function being uncertain. Between the trimmed V and J ends, which lost 2 bases and 0 bases, there was a span of 15 bases. The CDR3 contains 17 residues. The CDR3 region is CARSFGGAPYSNQPQHF. CDR3 bases: TGTGCCAGAAGCTTCGGTGGGGCACCCTATAGCAATCAGCCCCAGCATTTT.

The chain recombines TRBV29-1 with TRBJ2-5; possibly TRBD2 for D (6 bases). This CDR3 comprises 12 residues. The V gene lost 4 bases and the J gene lost 11 bases, with 17 bases spanning the gap. The germline V gene has CDR1 SQVTM and CDR2 ANQGSEA. This chain's CDR3 is CSVGLASKEQYF. Here the CDR3 DNA reads TGCAGCGTTGGGCTAGCGTCGAAAGAGCAGTACTTC.

This sequence joins TRBV28 and TRBJ1-1, with a tentative D call TRBD1 (5 bases). Germline CDR1 reads MDHEN; CDR2 reads SYDVKM. This CDR3 has 14 residues. V lost 7 bases to trimming and J lost 4 bases, with 16 bases between them. This CDR3 is CASTPIREGTEAFF. DNA for the CDR3: TGTGCCAGCACCCCGATCAGGGAAGGCACTGAAGCTTTCTTT.

The chain carries TRBV5-1 and TRBJ1-6; 7 bases fit TRBD1. This CDR3 is 15 amino acids long. The germline gives CDR1 SGHRS, CDR2 YFSETQ. V lost 4 bases and J lost 4; bases outside the gene matches: 5. The CDR3 reads CASSEGDRYNSPLHF. The CDR3 region has the DNA TGCGCCAGCAGCGAAGGGGACAGATATAATTCACCCCTCCACTTT.

The chain has TRBV7-3 and TRBJ1-1, with 7 bases identical to TRBD1. The trim removed 6 bases at V and 5 bases at J, leaving 6 bases unmatched. Germline V gene lookup returns CDR1 SGHTA and CDR2 FQGTGA. This CDR3 has 13 residues. The CDR3, as DNA: TGTGCCAGCAGTTTTACAGGGGCAACTGAAGCTTTCTTT. Translation: CASSFTGATEAFF.

This clone was recorded a few times. The gene calls are TRBV7-2 and TRBJ2-5; 10 bases agree with TRBD2. Judging by the DNA end, TRBJ2-7 fits better; the J call may be wrong. CDR1 and CDR2 from the germline V gene are SGHTA and FQGNSA. CDR3 size: 15 residues. The CDR3 nucleotides are TGTGCCAGCAGCTTAGCGCTAGCGGGAGCCTACGAGCAGTACTTC. Encoded protein: CASSLALAGAYEQYF.

The chain is built from TRBV28 and TRBJ2-1, with TRBD2 identical over 13 bases. The CDR3 is made up of 16 amino acids. V lost 5 bases and J lost 5; bases outside the gene matches: 6. Germline CDR1 is MDHEN and CDR2 is SYDVKM. CDR3 region: CASSPGTSGTNNEQFF. For the CDR3, the DNA is TGTGCCAGCAGTCCTGGGACTAGCGGGACTAACAATGAGCAGTTCTTC.

This clone has only a few counts. The chain combines TRBV6-4 with TRBJ1-2; D unresolved. V lost 1 base to trimming and J lost 2 bases, with 8 bases between them. The CDR3 contains 14 residues. Germline V lookup: CDR1 MRHNA, CDR2 SNTAGT. CDR3 sequence (DNA): TGTGCCAGCAGTGACTACCCCCTAAACTATGGCTACACCTTC. Protein sequence: CASSDYPLNYGYTF.

The chain carries TRBV5-1 and TRBJ2-5, with a possible D match to TRBD2 (6 bases). V was shortened by 0 bases and J by 1 base, with 10 bases between the two germline ends. In germline, CDR1 is SGHRS, CDR2 YFSETQ. The CDR3 sequence is 15 residues long. The CDR3 is CASSLVLGGQETQYF. CDR3 in DNA: TGCGCCAGCAGCTTGGTGCTGGGAGGCCAAGAGACCCAGTACTTC.

This clone was seen just once. V usage is TRBV4-2 and J usage is TRBJ2-3, with 8 bases matching TRBD2. The germline CDR1 and CDR2 sequences are LGHNA and YNFKEQ. This CDR3 region has 16 residues. Trimming took 1 base from V and 0 from J; bases not matched to a gene: 3. CDR3 DNA: TGTGCCAGCAGCCAAGCCGTAGCGGGAAGCACAGATACGCAGTATTTT. Residues: CASSQAVAGSTDTQYF.

The rearrangement links TRBV4-3 to TRBJ1-2, with D hard to call. V was shortened by 2 bases and J by 8 bases, with 21 bases between the two germline ends. CDR1 and CDR2 (germline): LGHNA, YSLEER. This CDR3 has 16 residues. CDR3 in amino acids: CASSQSFRRSDRGYTF. CDR3 DNA: TGCGCCAGCAGCCAATCCTTTAGGAGGTCGGATCGGGGCTACACCTTC.

For this clone: Other DNA sequences from this sample encode an identical CDR3 as well. V gene TRBV4-3 combines with J gene TRBJ1-4, with D tentatively TRBD1 (5 bases). This CDR3 comprises 14 residues. Germline values: CDR1 LGHNA, CDR2 YSLEER. V lost 1 base to trimming and J lost 5 bases, with 8 bases between them. CDR3: CASSQAGGNEKLFF. In DNA, the CDR3 is TGCGCCAGCAGCCAAGCGGGGGGAAATGAAAAACTGTTTTTT.

The chain employs TRBV4-2 and TRBJ1-2; D remains unclear. The CDR3 runs 14 residues. The germline CDR1 and CDR2 sequences are LGHNA and YNFKEQ. The ends were cut back, 4 bases at V and 0 bases at J, with 9 bases in the middle. In nucleotides, the CDR3 is TGTGCCAGCAGCCCCCGGGGATCTAACTATGGCTACACCTTC. Translation: CASSPRGSNYGYTF.

The chain combines TRBV28 with TRBJ2-7; TRBD1 aligns across 7 bases. CDR1 MDHEN and CDR2 SYDVKM come from the germline V gene. V shed 5 bases and J 3 bases; nucleotides not matched to a gene: 10. The CDR3 extends over 15 amino acids. For the CDR3, the DNA is TGTGCCAGCAGTAGAGCTTGGACAGGAGTCTACGAGCAGTACTTC. Translation: CASSRAWTGVYEQYF.

The V and J genes are TRBV30 and TRBJ1-5, with a possible D match to TRBD1 (5 bases). CDR1 GTSNPN and CDR2 SVGIG come from the germline V gene (reference sequence). CDR3 length equals 14 residues. V lost 1 base to trimming and J lost 0 bases, with 7 bases between them. CDR3 loop: CAWSGQLSNQPQHF. Written as DNA, the CDR3 is TGTGCCTGGAGTGGACAGCTTAGCAATCAGCCCCAGCATTTT. The variable domain in full, completed from reference TRBV30 and TRBJ1-5, reads SQTIHQWPATLVQPVGSPLSLECTVEGTSNPNLYWYRQAAGRGLQLLFYSVGIGQISSEVPQNLSASRPQDRQFILSSKKLLLSDSGFYLCAWSGQLSNQPQHFGDGTRLSIL.

This clone was counted a few times. The chain is built from TRBV4-2 and TRBJ1-2; weak D call: TRBD1 (5 bases). The germline gives CDR1 LGHNA, CDR2 YNFKEQ. This CDR3 spans 14 amino acids. Trimming left V 1 base short and J 5 bases short, with 11 bases between. DNA for the CDR3: TGTGCCAGCAGCCAAGTGGACATTGAATATGGCTACACCTTC. Its protein product is CASSQVDIEYGYTF.

The chain employs TRBV27 and TRBJ1-5; 7 bases line up with TRBD1. J lost 5 bases, V lost 10 bases, and 11 bases had no gene match. The length of the CDR3 is 14 residues. The germline CDR1 and CDR2 sequences are MNHEY and SMNVEV (reference sequence). This CDR3 reads CATRYSRGDQPQHF. The CDR3 coding sequence is TGTGCCACCAGGTATAGCAGGGGGGATCAGCCCCAGCATTTT.

The chain recombines TRBV5-1 with TRBJ2-4; 7 bases fit TRBD2. Germline values: CDR1 SGHRS, CDR2 YFSETQ. The CDR3 sequence is 13 residues long. V dropped 4 bases and J dropped 6; count of bases not matched to a gene: 4. CDR3 DNA: TGCGCCAGCAGCCGGGGGGACGGAAACATTCAGTACTTC. It translates to CASSRGDGNIQYF. Variable domain in full (rest from reference TRBV5-1 and TRBJ2-4): KAGVTQTPRYLIKTRGQQVTLSCSPISGHRSVSWYQQTPGQGLQFLFEYFSETQRNKGNFPGRFSGRQFSNSRSEMNVSTLELGDSALYLCASSRGDGNIQYFGAGTRLSVL.

V gene TRBV5-1 combines with J gene TRBJ2-7; 7 nucleotides align to TRBD2. The trim removed 4 bases at V and 6 bases at J, leaving 7 bases unmatched. Germline-derived CDR1 and CDR2 are SGHRS and YFSETQ. CDR3 length equals 13 residues. CDR3 protein: CASSRGGDGEQYF. Here the CDR3 DNA reads TGCGCCAGCAGCCGGGGAGGGGACGGCGAGCAGTACTTC. Combining the CDR3 with reference TRBV5-1 and TRBJ2-7 gives the whole variable domain KAGVTQTPRYLIKTRGQQVTLSCSPISGHRSVSWYQQTPGQGLQFLFEYFSETQRNKGNFPGRFSGRQFSNSRSEMNVSTLELGDSALYLCASSRGGDGEQYFGPGTRLTVT.

The rearrangement links TRBV9 to TRBJ2-3; perhaps TRBD2 as D (5 bases). The germline V gene encodes CDR1 SGDLS and CDR2 YYNGEE. The CDR3 is 16 amino acids. Deletions cut 4 bases from V and 0 bases from J, with 15 bases between. The DNA for the CDR3 is TGTGCCAGCAGCTCAGAGGGCGGAGCTAGCACAGATACGCAGTATTTT. Translating it yields CASSSEGGASTDTQYF.

The J gene is TRBJ2-7, the V gene TRBV30, with 12 nucleotides matching TRBD1. The CDR3 consists of 14 residues. Trimming removed 3 bases from V and 6 bases from J; junction bases left unmatched: 6. The germline V gene has CDR1 GTSNPN and CDR2 SVGIG (reference sequence). CDR3 sequence (DNA): TGTGCCTGGAGAAGGGGGGACAGGGGGCGCGAGCAGTACTTC. Protein: CAWRRGDRGREQYF.

V and J are TRBV6-6 and TRBJ2-7; D gene unclear. The V gene's germline CDR1 is MNHNY and CDR2 SVGAGI (reference sequence). This CDR3 is 14 amino acids long. V lost 6 bases, J lost 2 bases, and 14 bases lay in between. Here the CDR3 reads CASSPSRVTYEQYF. In nucleotides, the CDR3 is TGTGCCAGCAGCCCATCCCGGGTTACCTACGAGCAGTACTTC.

The rearrangement uses TRBV15 and TRBJ2-7; 8 bases map to TRBD2. The CDR3 contains 15 residues. Looked up from germline, CDR1 is LNHNV and CDR2 is YYDKDF (reference sequence). V gave up 0 bases and J gave up 6 bases; unmatched junction bases: 7. CDR3 protein: CATSRENGRAIEQYF. Written as DNA, the CDR3 is TGTGCCACCAGCAGAGAAAACGGGAGGGCCATCGAGCAGTACTTC. The full variable domain, in which reference TRBV15 and TRBJ2-7 provide the parts outside the CDR3, is DAMVIQNPRYQVTQFGKPVTLSCSQTLNHNVMYWYQQKSSQAPKLLFHYYDKDFNNEADTPDNFQSRRPNTSFCFLDIRSPGLGDTAMYLCATSRENGRAIEQYFGPGTRLTVT.

V gene TRBV19 combines with J gene TRBJ2-7; 8 nucleotides line up with TRBD1. Germline V gene data show CDR1 as LNHDA and CDR2 as SQIVND (reference sequence). This CDR3 is 16 amino acids long. The V and J ends lost 3 bases and 2 bases, in that order; junction bases with no gene match: 9. This chain's CDR3 is CASSIPRTGRAYEQYF. CDR3 in DNA: TGTGCCAGTAGTATCCCCCGGACAGGGCGCGCCTACGAGCAGTACTTC.